This section outlines one T cell receptor (beta chain) sequence together with its context. Its antigen is not known. This entry is derived from a study of graft-versus-host responses after intestinal transplantation. Looking at the study overall: Every transplant recipient was induced with anti-thymocyte globulin, then maintained on tacrolimus and steroids for roughly 3 years. Study outcomes and limitations: Peak circulating GvH clone levels were associated with early post-transplant HvG declines.

V lost 3 bases to trimming and J lost 0 bases, with 13 bases between them. The germline V gene encodes CDR1 SGHDT and CDR2 YYEEEE. CDR3 length: 16 residues. Sequencing used immunoSEQ multiplex PCR; TCRdb keeps in-frame clones, though not all of them. The repertoire includes tens of thousands of clones, under 95% of them detected once, and 5% to 6.5% sits in the top ten. The chain combines TRBV5-6 with TRBJ1-3; D may be TRBD1 (6 bases). Sequenced material: PBMCs, taken 650 to 670 days after intestinal transplant. This receptor was identified in a human patient who received an intestinal transplant, so some T cells may come from the graft donor. CDR3 bases: TGTGCCAGCAGCTCTTACAGGGAAAACTCTGGAAACACCATATATTTT. Translating gives CASSSYRENSGNTIYF.